This T cell receptor beta chain emerged from a study of human T cells and chemical hapten exposure. Whole-study context: 0.01% DPC was applied to the upper back in patch tests, which were read at 6 days.

As to time point: patch test 3, about 24 weeks after DPC sensitization. Treatment: therapeutic diphenylcyclopropenone sensitization with weekly scalp DPC. This clonotype was seen a few times. TCRdb re-called the RACE reads through MiXCR, storing one row per CDR3 protein. The repertoire holds 55,000 to 75,000 distinct CDR3 sequences, with 12% as singletons. This TCR was sampled from a man aged 25-45 years with alopecia areata. Some clones in this sample may be carry-over from other donors' samples. Source: whole blood, taken in connection with sensitization to the hapten diphenylcyclopropenone (DPC).

This CDR3 reads CASSPEGGQPQHF. CDR3 sequence (DNA): TGTGCCAGCTCCCCTGAGGGGGGTCAGCCCCAGCATTTT. The chain combines TRBV18 with TRBJ1-5; D might be TRBD1 (6 bases). Germline CDR1 KGHSH, CDR2 LQKENI. CDR3 length: 13 amino acids. The V and J ends lost 6 bases and 6 bases respectively, with 12 bases between them.